Following are 25 T cell receptor beta chains from one sample sequenced in a study of blood T cells in healthy people across ages. With a J-beta primer mix and a sample-barcoded 5' primer, a second PCR ran about 7 to 11 cycles. TCRdb re-called the 5' RACE reads with MiXCR, one entry per CDR3 protein. This table has around 1,500,000 distinct CDR3 sequences, around 39% appearing once. The specimen was blood. Receptors originate from a woman between 18 and 29 years old in good health.

This chain links TRBV6-1 with TRBJ2-1, with unresolved D. The CDR3 extends over 14 amino acids. V lost 6 bases and J 6 bases, leaving 15 bases between the germline ends. The germline V gene encodes CDR1 MNHNS and CDR2 SASEGT. The CDR3 reads CASSWSSVGNEQFF. DNA of the CDR3: TGTGCCAGCAGCTGGTCGTCGGTCGGCAATGAGCAGTTCTTC.

The chain couples TRBV12-3 or TRBV12-4 to TRBJ1-2; possibly TRBD1 for D (6 bases). The CDR3 sequence is 14 residues long. V lost 5 bases and J 4 bases, leaving 14 bases between the germline ends. The CDR3 spells CASSTGGGGYGYTF. The CDR3 nucleotides are TGTGCCAGCAGTACCGGGGGAGGGGGCTATGGCTACACCTTC.

The V gene is TRBV29-1, the J gene TRBJ1-1, with 8 bases identical to TRBD1. Germline V lookup: CDR1 SQVTM, CDR2 ANQGSEA. This CDR3 spans 12 amino acids. The V gene end was trimmed by 6 bases and the J gene end by 4 bases; junction bases not matched to a gene: 4. The CDR3: CSVDDRGTEAFF. CDR3 coding DNA: TGCAGCGTAGACGACAGGGGCACTGAAGCTTTCTTT.

The sample holds a few counts of this clonotype. This sequence joins TRBV4-2 and TRBJ2-3; TRBD2 matches 9 bases. Trimming took 4 bases from V and 2 from J; bases not matched to a gene: 13. Per the germline V gene, CDR1 is LGHNA and CDR2 is YNFKEQ. This CDR3 comprises 18 residues. CDR3 bases: TGTGCCAGCAGCCCCACCGCCCAGACTAGCGGCTCCACAGATACGCAGTATTTT. Protein: CASSPTAQTSGSTDTQYF.

The chain recombines TRBV27 with TRBJ1-1; D not resolved. CDR1 and CDR2 (germline): MNHEY, SMNVEV (reference sequence). The V gene lost 3 bases and the J gene lost 6 bases, with 11 bases spanning the gap. This CDR3 comprises 13 residues. The CDR3 region is CASSLGASAEAFF. CDR3 DNA sequence: TGTGCCAGCAGTTTGGGCGCCTCTGCTGAAGCTTTCTTT.

This clonotype was seen a few times. Here the CDR3 DNA reads TGCAGTGCCATAGCTGAGACCCAGTACTTC. Protein: CSAIAETQYF. This chain connects TRBV20-1 to TRBJ2-5; D is undetermined. CDR1 and CDR2 from the germline V gene are DFQATT and SNEGSKA (reference sequence). The CDR3 contains 10 residues. Trimming removed 6 bases from V and 5 bases from J, with 7 bases in between.

The chain combines TRBV12-3 or TRBV12-4 with TRBJ2-7; D possibly corresponds to TRBD1 (5 bases). With the DNA end fitting TRBJ2-5 better, the J assignment may be wrong. The CDR3 consists of 13 residues. The CDR3 spells CASTPRAQETQYF. CDR3 nucleotide sequence: TGTGCCAGCACCCCCAGGGCTCAAGAGACCCAGTACTTC.

The gene calls are TRBV24-1 and TRBJ2-7; D is undetermined. V was trimmed by 4 bases and J by 6 bases, leaving 15 bases between them. The CDR3 length is 14 residues. Germline V gives CDR1 KGHDR, CDR2 SFDVKD. CDR3: CATSDPYGESEQYF. The CDR3 DNA follows: TGTGCCACCAGTGACCCATACGGTGAGAGCGAGCAGTACTTC.

The V gene is TRBV2, the J gene TRBJ2-5; 10 bases fit TRBD1. The CDR3 runs 15 residues. Germline V gives CDR1 SNHLY, CDR2 FYNNEI. The trim removed 1 base at V and 3 bases at J, leaving 2 bases unmatched. The CDR3 sequence: CASSEEGTGEETQYF. The CDR3 bases are TGTGCCAGCAGTGAAGAGGGGACAGGGGAAGAGACCCAGTACTTC. The full variable domain, with the rest looked up from reference TRBV2 and TRBJ2-5, is EPEVTQTPSHQVTQMGQEVILRCVPISNHLYFYWYRQILGQKVEFLVSFYNNEISEKSEIFDDQFSVERPDGSNFTLKIRSTKLEDSAMYFCASSEEGTGEETQYFGPGTRLLVL.

This clonotype was seen a handful of times. The V and J genes are TRBV11-3 and TRBJ2-3; 9 bases match TRBD2. Germline V lookup: CDR1 SGHNT, CDR2 YENEEA. J was trimmed by 5 bases and V by 5 bases; bases with no gene match: 8. The CDR3 consists of 15 residues. The CDR3 here is CASSPGRGGRDTQYF. In DNA, the CDR3 is TGTGCCAGCAGCCCGGGGCGGGGGGGCCGAGATACGCAGTATTTT. The full variable domain, in which reference TRBV11-3 and TRBJ2-3 provide the parts outside the CDR3, is EAGVVQSPRYKIIEKKQPVAFWCNPISGHNTLYWYLQNLGQGPELLIRYENEEAVDDSQLPKDRFSAERLKGVDSTLKIQPAELGDSAVYLCASSPGRGGRDTQYFGPGTRLTVL.

This clonotype occurred a few times. The rearrangement links TRBV10-3 to TRBJ1-1; D unclear. Germline V lookup: CDR1 ENHRY, CDR2 SYGVKD. The CDR3 has 13 amino acids. With 10 bases removed from V and 0 bases from J, the gap between germline ends came to 12 bases. The CDR3: CATRPDLNTEAFF. The CDR3 nucleotides are TGTGCCACCCGCCCGGATTTGAACACTGAAGCTTTCTTT.

This clonotype came up many times. The chain couples TRBV5-1 to TRBJ2-5; 13 positions match TRBD2. The V segment lost 5 bases and the J segment 2 bases; nucleotides outside the gene matches: 6. This CDR3 is 16 amino acids long. Germline V lookup: CDR1 SGHRS, CDR2 YFSETQ. The DNA for the CDR3 is TGCGCCAGCAGTCCGGGACTAGCGGGGCTACAAGAGACCCAGTACTTC. Translation gives CASSPGLAGLQETQYF.

The chain recombines TRBV7-2 with TRBJ2-5, with D unclear. CDR3 length: 12 residues. Germline lookup yields CDR1 SGHTA and CDR2 FQGNSA. Between the trimmed V and J ends, which lost 4 bases and 11 bases, there was a span of 14 bases. The CDR3 sequence: CASSYPLGKQYF. CDR3 bases: TGTGCCAGCAGCTACCCCCTTGGCAAGCAGTACTTC.

This clonotype was seen only a few times. The chain has TRBV4-2 and TRBJ2-3, with unresolved D. Germline values: CDR1 LGHNA, CDR2 YNFKEQ. The V and J ends lost 0 bases and 2 bases respectively, with 12 bases between them. This CDR3 is 16 amino acids long. CDR3 protein: CASSQDSILNTDTQYF. As DNA, the CDR3 is TGTGCCAGCAGCCAAGATTCGATCCTAAACACAGATACGCAGTATTTT.

In this sample, this clonotype turned up a few times. The chain links TRBV7-2 to TRBJ1-2; 9 bases line up with TRBD1. The CDR3 is made up of 17 amino acids. The germline V gene encodes CDR1 SGHTA and CDR2 FQGNSA. J was trimmed by 0 bases and V by 4 bases; bases with no gene match: 9. In nucleotides, the CDR3 is TGTGCCAGCAGCTCTACAGGGGGCCTCCCCACTAACTATGGCTACACCTTC. This codes for CASSSTGGLPTNYGYTF.

The J gene is TRBJ1-1, the V gene TRBV7-3; 10 bases match TRBD1. Trimming at V came to 4 bases and at J to 3 bases, leaving 5 bases not matched to a gene. The CDR3 contains 15 residues. The germline gives CDR1 SGHTA, CDR2 FQGTGA. The CDR3 nucleotides are TGTGCCAGCAGCTCGGGGACAGGGGCTTACACTGAAGCTTTCTTT. Amino acids: CASSSGTGAYTEAFF.

This sequence joins TRBV20-1 and TRBJ1-1, with a possible D match to TRBD1 (5 bases). This CDR3 contains 12 residues. Trimming removed 6 bases from V and 11 bases from J, with 19 bases in between. Germline assignment: CDR1 DFQATT and CDR2 SNEGSKA (reference sequence). In nucleotides, the CDR3 is TGCAGTGCCCACGGGACCCATGGTGAGGCTTTCTTT. It specifies CSAHGTHGEAFF.

This clonotype was counted between two and nine times. V and J are TRBV12-3 or TRBV12-4 and TRBJ1-6; a possible D gene is TRBD1 (6 bases). V was shortened by 3 bases and J by 0 bases, with 12 bases between the two germline ends. The CDR3 is made up of 17 amino acids. CDR3 coding DNA: TGTGCCAGCAGTTTCGAAGAGGACAGCTCCTATAATTCACCCCTCCACTTT. This gives the protein CASSFEEDSSYNSPLHF.

V is TRBV27 and J is TRBJ2-3, with TRBD2 matching 16 bases. V shed 5 bases, J shed 4 bases, and the junction held 9 bases outside the gene matches. The CDR3 consists of 18 residues. The V gene's germline CDR1 is MNHEY and CDR2 SMNVEV (reference sequence). CDR3: CASSGGLAGGPWPDTQYF. The CDR3 region has the DNA TGTGCCAGCAGTGGGGGACTAGCGGGAGGGCCTTGGCCAGATACGCAGTATTTT.

This clonotype has at least ten counts. The V call is TRBV29-1, the J call TRBJ2-7; TRBD2 aligns across 7 bases. The germline CDR1 and CDR2 sequences are SQVTM and ANQGSEA. V lost 5 bases, J lost 4 bases, and 11 bases stayed unmatched. This CDR3 contains 14 residues. The CDR3, as DNA: TGCAGCGTTCTTAAAACTAGCGTATCGTACGAGCAGTACTTC. As protein: CSVLKTSVSYEQYF.

This chain joins TRBV6-2 or TRBV6-3 and TRBJ1-5, with D possibly being TRBD1 (5 bases). Germline V gene sequence: CDR1 MNHEY, CDR2 SVGEGT. There are 13 residues in the CDR3. The V end lost 7 bases, the J end lost 10 bases, and 17 bases lay between the germline ends. This chain's CDR3 is CASTPGTVVPQHF. CDR3 DNA sequence: TGTGCCAGCACCCCCGGGACGGTGGTCCCCCAGCATTTT.

The chain employs TRBV15 and TRBJ1-1; D is ambiguous. The CDR3 spans 15 residues. Between the trimmed V and J ends, which lost 6 bases and 4 bases, there was a span of 18 bases. Germline V gene data show CDR1 as LNHNV and CDR2 as YYDKDF (reference sequence). For the CDR3, the DNA is TGTGCCACCAGTCACCCCGGCGGAGGTTCCACTGAAGCTTTCTTT. Translated: CATSHPGGGSTEAFF.

This chain connects TRBV5-1 to TRBJ2-7; TRBD2 matches at 14 bases. Germline trimming cut 7 bases from V and 7 bases from J; bases unmatched to any gene: 22. The germline CDR1 and CDR2 sequences are SGHRS and YFSETQ. CDR3 length: 19 residues. The CDR3: CASRRLAGGYLGTYNEQYF. In DNA form, the CDR3 reads TGCGCCAGCCGTCGACTAGCGGGAGGGTACCTGGGGACCTACAATGAGCAGTACTTC.

This clonotype has only one observation. The chain couples TRBV6-5 to TRBJ1-2; weak D call: TRBD1 (6 bases). CDR1 and CDR2 (germline): MNHEY, SVGAGI. Trimming took off 6 bases at V and 7 bases at J, with 12 bases between the two ends. The CDR3 totals 12 residues. The CDR3 reads CASRQGGTGYTF. In nucleotides, the CDR3 is TGTGCCAGCAGACAGGGAGGGACTGGCTACACCTTC.

This chain uses TRBV20-1 with TRBJ1-5; D gene uncertain. CDR1 DFQATT and CDR2 SNEGSKA come from the germline V gene (reference sequence). The V and J ends lost 6 bases and 4 bases respectively, with 16 bases between them. The CDR3 is made up of 14 amino acids. CDR3 coding DNA: TGCAGTGCCTCAGCCCCAGTGGCAAATCAGCCCCAGCATTTT. Translating gives CSASAPVANQPQHF.